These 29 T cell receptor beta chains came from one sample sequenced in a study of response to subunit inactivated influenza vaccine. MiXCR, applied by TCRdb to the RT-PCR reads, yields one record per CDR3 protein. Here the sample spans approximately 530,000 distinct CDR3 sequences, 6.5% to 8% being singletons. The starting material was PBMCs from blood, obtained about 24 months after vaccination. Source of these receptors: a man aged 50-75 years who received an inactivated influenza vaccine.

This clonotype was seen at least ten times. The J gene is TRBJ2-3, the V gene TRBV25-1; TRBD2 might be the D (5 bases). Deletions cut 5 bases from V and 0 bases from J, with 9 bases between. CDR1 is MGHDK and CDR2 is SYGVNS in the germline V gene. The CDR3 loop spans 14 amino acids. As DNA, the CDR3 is TGTGCCAGCAGTTTCGGGGTTAGCACAGATACGCAGTATTTT. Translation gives CASSFGVSTDTQYF.

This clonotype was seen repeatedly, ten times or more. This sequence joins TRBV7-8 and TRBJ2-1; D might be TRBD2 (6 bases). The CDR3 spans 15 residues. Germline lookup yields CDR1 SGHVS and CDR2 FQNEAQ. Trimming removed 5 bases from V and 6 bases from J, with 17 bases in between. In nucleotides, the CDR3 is TGTGCCAGCAGCCGGGGACTCTACCCGAGCAATGAGCAGTTCTTC. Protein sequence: CASSRGLYPSNEQFF.

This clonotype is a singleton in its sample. This chain's CDR3 is CASSEGRTSGIRETQYF. The CDR3 coding sequence is TGTGCCAGCAGTGAAGGTAGGACTAGCGGGATTCGAGAGACCCAGTACTTC. The chain is built from TRBV6-1 and TRBJ2-5; 12 nucleotides match TRBD2. V shed 1 base, J shed 4 bases, and the junction held 7 bases outside the gene matches. This CDR3 has 17 amino acids. In germline, CDR1 is MNHNS, CDR2 SASEGT.

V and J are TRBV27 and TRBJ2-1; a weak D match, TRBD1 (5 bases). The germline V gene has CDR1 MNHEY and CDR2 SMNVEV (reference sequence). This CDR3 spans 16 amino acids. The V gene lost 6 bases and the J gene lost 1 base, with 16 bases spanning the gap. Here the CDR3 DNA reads TGTGCCAGCAGAGTAGGACGGACACAGTCCTACAATGAGCAGTTCTTC. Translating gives CASRVGRTQSYNEQFF.

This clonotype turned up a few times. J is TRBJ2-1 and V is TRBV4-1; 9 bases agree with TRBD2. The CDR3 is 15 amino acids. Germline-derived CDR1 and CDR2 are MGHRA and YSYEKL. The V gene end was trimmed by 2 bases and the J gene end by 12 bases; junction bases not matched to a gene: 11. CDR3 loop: CASSQQLPTSGGQFF. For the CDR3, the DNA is TGCGCCAGCAGCCAACAGCTTCCGACTAGCGGAGGGCAGTTCTTC.

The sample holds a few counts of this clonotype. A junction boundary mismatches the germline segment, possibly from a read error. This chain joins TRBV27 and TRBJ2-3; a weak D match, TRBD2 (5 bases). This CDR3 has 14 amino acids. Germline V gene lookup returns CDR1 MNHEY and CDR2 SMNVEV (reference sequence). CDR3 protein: CASSPGWSTDTQYF. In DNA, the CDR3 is TGTGCCAGCAGTCCGGGGTGGTCCACAGATACTCAGTATTTT.

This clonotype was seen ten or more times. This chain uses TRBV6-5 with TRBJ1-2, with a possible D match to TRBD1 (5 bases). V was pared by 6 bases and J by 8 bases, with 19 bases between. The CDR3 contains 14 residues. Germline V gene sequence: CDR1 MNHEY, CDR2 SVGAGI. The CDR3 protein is CASSLRAALRGYTF. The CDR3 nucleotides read TGTGCCAGCAGCCTCAGGGCCGCCTTAAGGGGCTACACCTTC.

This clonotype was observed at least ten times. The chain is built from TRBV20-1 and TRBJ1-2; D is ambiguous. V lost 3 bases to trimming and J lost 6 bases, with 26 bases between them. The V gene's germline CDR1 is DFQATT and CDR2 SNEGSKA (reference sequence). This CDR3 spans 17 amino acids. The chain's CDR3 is CSASHRTDSSHIHGYTF. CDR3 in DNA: TGCAGTGCTAGTCACCGAACCGACTCTTCCCATATTCATGGCTACACCTTC.

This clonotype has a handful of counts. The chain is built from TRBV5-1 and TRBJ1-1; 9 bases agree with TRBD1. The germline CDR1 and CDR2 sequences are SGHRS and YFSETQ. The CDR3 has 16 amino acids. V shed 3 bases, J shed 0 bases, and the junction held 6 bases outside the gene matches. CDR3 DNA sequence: TGCGCCAGCAGCTCCGGGACAGGGAGTTTGAACACTGAAGCTTTCTTT. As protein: CASSSGTGSLNTEAFF.

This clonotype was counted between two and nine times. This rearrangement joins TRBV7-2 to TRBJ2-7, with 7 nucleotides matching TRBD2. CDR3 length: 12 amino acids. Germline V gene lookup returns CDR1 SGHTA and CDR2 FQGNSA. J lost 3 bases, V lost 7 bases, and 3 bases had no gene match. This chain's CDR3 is CASTGGGYEQYF. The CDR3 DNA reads TGTGCCAGCACCGGCGGGGGCTACGAGCAGTACTTC.

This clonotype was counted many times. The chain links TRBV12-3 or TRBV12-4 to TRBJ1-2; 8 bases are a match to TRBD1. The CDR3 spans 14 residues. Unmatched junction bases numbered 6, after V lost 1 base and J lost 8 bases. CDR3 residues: CASSLGQGARGYTF. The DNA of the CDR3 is TGTGCCAGCAGTTTAGGGCAGGGGGCGCGAGGCTACACCTTC.

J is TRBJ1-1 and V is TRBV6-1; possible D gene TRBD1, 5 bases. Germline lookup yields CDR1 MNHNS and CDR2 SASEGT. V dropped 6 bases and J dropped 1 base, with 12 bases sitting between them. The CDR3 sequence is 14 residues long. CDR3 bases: TGTGCCAGCAGGTCCCAGGGCCGGAACACTGAAGCTTTCTTT. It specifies CASRSQGRNTEAFF.

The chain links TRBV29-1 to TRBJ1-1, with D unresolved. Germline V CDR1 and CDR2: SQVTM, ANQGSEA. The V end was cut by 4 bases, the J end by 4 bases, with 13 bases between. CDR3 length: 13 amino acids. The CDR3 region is CSVVGLGITEAFF. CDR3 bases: TGCAGCGTTGTCGGCCTCGGTATCACTGAAGCTTTCTTT.

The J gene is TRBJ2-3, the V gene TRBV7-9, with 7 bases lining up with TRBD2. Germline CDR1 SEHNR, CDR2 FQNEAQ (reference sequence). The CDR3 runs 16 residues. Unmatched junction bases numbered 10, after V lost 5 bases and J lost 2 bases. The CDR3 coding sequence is TGTGCCAGCAGCCCGCGGGCGCTAGCGGCCACAGATACGCAGTATTTT. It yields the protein CASSPRALAATDTQYF. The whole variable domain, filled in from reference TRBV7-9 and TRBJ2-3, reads DTGVSQNPRHKITKRGQNVTFRCDPISEHNRLYWYRQTLGQGPEFLTYFQNEAQLEKSRLLSDRFSAERPKGSFSTLEIQRTEQGDSAMYLCASSPRALAATDTQYFGPGTRLTVL.

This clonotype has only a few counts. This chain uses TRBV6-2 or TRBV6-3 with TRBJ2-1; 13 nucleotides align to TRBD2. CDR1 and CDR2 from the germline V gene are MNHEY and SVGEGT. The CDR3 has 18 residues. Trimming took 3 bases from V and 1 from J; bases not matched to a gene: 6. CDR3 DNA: TGTGCCAGCAGTTATGGACTAGCGGGGGAAGCTTCCTACAATGAGCAGTTCTTC. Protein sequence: CASSYGLAGEASYNEQFF.

Here the CDR3 reads CASSPDKIYGYTF. For the CDR3, the DNA is TGTGCCAGCAGCCCCGACAAGATTTATGGCTACACCTTC. The chain uses TRBV6-2 or TRBV6-3 and TRBJ1-2; the D is unclear. Deletions cut 6 bases from V and 5 bases from J, with 13 bases between. Germline CDR1 and CDR2: MNHEY and SVGEGT. This CDR3 region has 13 residues.

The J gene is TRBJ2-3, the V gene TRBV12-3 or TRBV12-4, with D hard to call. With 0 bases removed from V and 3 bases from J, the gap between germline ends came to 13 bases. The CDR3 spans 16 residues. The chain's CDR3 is CASSLALRLATDTQYF. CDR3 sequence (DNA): TGTGCCAGCAGTTTAGCGCTTAGACTGGCAACAGATACGCAGTATTTT.

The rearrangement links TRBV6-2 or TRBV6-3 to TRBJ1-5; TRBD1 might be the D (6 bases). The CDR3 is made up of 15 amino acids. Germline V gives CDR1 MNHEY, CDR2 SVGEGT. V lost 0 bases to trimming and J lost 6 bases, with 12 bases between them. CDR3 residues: CASSYSGGTGQPQHF. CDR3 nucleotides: TGTGCCAGCAGTTACTCAGGGGGGACGGGTCAGCCCCAGCATTTT.

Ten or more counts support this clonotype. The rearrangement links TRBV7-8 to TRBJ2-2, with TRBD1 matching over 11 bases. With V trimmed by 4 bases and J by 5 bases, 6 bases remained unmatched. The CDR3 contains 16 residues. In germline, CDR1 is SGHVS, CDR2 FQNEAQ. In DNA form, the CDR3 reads TGTGCCAGCAGCTCCTCGGACAGGGGGCCGACCGGGGAGCTGTTTTTT. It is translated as CASSSSDRGPTGELFF.

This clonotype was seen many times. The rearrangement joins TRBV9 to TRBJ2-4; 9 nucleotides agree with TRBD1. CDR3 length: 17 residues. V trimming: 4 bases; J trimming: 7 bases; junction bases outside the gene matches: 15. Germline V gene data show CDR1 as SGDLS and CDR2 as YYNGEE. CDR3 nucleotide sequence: TGTGCCAGCAGCTTTCGGACAGGGGCGGACGCGGGGAACATTCAGTACTTC. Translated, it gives CASSFRTGADAGNIQYF.

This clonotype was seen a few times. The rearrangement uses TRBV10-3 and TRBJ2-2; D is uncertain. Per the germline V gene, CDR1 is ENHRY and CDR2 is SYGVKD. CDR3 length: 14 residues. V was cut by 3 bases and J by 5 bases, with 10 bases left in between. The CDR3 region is CAISDPAVTGELFF. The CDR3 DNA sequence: TGTGCCATCAGTGACCCCGCAGTAACCGGGGAGCTGTTTTTT.

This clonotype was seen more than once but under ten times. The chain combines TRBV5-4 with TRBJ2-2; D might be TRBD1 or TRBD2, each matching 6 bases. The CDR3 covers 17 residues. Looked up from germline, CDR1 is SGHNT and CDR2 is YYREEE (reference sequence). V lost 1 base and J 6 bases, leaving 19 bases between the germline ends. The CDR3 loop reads CASSLLFSGGPAGELFF. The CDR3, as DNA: TGTGCCAGCAGCTTGCTCTTTTCCGGGGGCCCCGCCGGGGAGCTGTTTTTT.

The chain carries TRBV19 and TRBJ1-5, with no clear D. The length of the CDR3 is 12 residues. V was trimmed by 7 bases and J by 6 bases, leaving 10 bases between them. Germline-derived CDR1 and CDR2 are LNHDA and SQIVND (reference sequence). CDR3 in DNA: TGTGCCAGTACCGAAGTGGGTCAGCCCCAGCATTTT. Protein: CASTEVGQPQHF.

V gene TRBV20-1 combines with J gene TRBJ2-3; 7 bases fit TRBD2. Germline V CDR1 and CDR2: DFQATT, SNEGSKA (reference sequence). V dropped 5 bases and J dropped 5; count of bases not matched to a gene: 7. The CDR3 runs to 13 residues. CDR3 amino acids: CSADREVGDTQYF. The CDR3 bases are TGCAGTGCTGACCGGGAGGTGGGAGATACGCAGTATTTT.

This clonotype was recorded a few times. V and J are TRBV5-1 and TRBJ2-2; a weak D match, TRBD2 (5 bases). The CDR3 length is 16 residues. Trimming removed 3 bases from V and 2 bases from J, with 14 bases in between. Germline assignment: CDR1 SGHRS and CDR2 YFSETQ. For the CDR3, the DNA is TGCGCCAGCAGCTATAGACCCAGCGGCAACACCGGGGAGCTGTTTTTT. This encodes CASSYRPSGNTGELFF.

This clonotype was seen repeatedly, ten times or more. The CDR3 sequence: CSVTGTSGPKNIQYF. The CDR3 DNA is TGCAGTGTCACCGGGACTAGCGGGCCCAAAAACATTCAGTACTTC. The chain is built from TRBV20-1 and TRBJ2-4; 12 bases fit TRBD2. Germline CDR1 and CDR2: DFQATT and SNEGSKA (reference sequence). This CDR3 is built from 15 residues. After removal of 7 bases from V and 2 bases from J, the junction contained 6 bases not matched to a gene.

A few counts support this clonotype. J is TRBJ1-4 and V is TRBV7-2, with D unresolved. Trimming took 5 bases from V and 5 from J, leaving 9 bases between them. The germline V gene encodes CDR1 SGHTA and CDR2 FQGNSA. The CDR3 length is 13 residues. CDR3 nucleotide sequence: TGTGCCAGCAGCCGCGGACCCAATGAAAAACTGTTTTTT. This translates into CASSRGPNEKLFF.

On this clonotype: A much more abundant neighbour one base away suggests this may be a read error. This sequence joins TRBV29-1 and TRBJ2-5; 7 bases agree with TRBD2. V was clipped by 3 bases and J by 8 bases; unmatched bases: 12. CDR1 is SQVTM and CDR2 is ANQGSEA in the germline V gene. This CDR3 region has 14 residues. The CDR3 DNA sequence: TGCAGCGTTGACCGGGAGGCTTCCCTCGGTACCCAGTACTTC. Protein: CSVDREASLGTQYF.

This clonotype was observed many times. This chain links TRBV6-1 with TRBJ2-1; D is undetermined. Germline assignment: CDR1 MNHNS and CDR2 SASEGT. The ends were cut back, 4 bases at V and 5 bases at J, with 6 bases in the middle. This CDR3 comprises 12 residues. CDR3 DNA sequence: TGTGCCAGCAGTGGTTCCAACAATGAGCAGTTCTTC. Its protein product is CASSGSNNEQFF.